The source of this TCR beta chain is a study of CD8+ T cells in alopecia areata. Trimming left V 3 bases short and J 1 base short, with 9 bases between. Germline V gives CDR1 MDHEN, CDR2 SYDVKM. The CDR3 consists of 14 residues. RNA, once extracted, was reverse transcribed into cDNA for use as the sequencing template. Repertoires were generated with immunoSEQ multiplex PCR, while TCRdb's copy carries only in-frame clones and drops some. The repertoire holds under 350,000 clones, with nearly 60% as singletons. This clone was counted only a few times. Antigen unknown. Study results and limitations: While tofacitinib was given, many expanded lesional clones persisted in scalp and blood.

The sample's treatment: oral pan-JAK inhibitor, 5-10 mg twice daily. PBMCs yielded sorted CD4+ and CD8+ T cells. The receptor was derived from a human donor with alopecia areata. This chain connects TRBV28 to TRBJ2-5; perhaps TRBD2 as D (5 bases). The sequencing used CD4+ T cells sorted from blood, collected at week 24, from a patient treated with tofacitinib. DNA of the CDR3: TGTGCCAGCAGTTTCCCCGGGATCCAAGAGACCCAGTACTTC. Its protein is CASSFPGIQETQYF.